Shown below are 31 T cell receptor beta chains from a single sample sequenced in a study of blood T cell repertoires in COVID-19. TCRdb's copy holds only in-frame clones and misses some; the assay was immunoSEQ multiplex PCR. Of 200,000 or so clones listed, roughly 80% are singletons. The sequenced material came from peripheral blood. The receptors were sampled from a woman of 80 years or more with acute or convalescent COVID-19.

V gene TRBV19 combines with J gene TRBJ2-6; D call uncertain. The germline V gene has CDR1 LNHDA and CDR2 SQIVND (reference sequence). The V end was cut by 11 bases, the J end by 2 bases, with 13 bases between. The CDR3 is 14 residues long. CDR3 region: CASSQEAGANVLTF. The CDR3 nucleotides are TGTGCCTCCAGCCAAGAGGCTGGGGCCAACGTCCTGACTTTC.

The rearrangement uses TRBV6-2 or TRBV6-3 and TRBJ2-5; 13 nucleotides line up with TRBD2. The CDR3 sequence is 16 residues long. Germline CDR1 reads MNHEY; CDR2 reads SVGEGT. Losses at the gene ends were 2 bases for V and 4 bases for J; bases not matched to a gene: 4. For the CDR3, the DNA is TGTGCCAGCAGTTACGGACTAGCGGGGGTCCGAGAGACCCAGTACTTC. Its translation: CASSYGLAGVRETQYF.

This rearrangement joins TRBV20-1 to TRBJ2-3; D is unclear. Looked up from germline, CDR1 is DFQATT and CDR2 is SNEGSKA (reference sequence). Trimming took 4 bases from V and 11 from J, leaving 13 bases between them. This CDR3 region has 11 residues. CDR3 amino acids: CSATEAPMQYF. Written as DNA, the CDR3 is TGCAGTGCTACCGAGGCCCCCATGCAGTATTTT.

This clone was seen only a few times. The chain links TRBV10-1 to TRBJ2-2; 8 bases align to TRBD2. The junction had 5 bases not matched to a gene; V was cut back by 3 bases and J by 5 bases. CDR1 is WNHNN, CDR2 SYGVQD, per germline (reference sequence). The CDR3 spans 15 residues. The CDR3 is CASSETGGGTGELFF. CDR3 DNA sequence: TGCGCCAGCAGTGAAACGGGAGGGGGTACCGGGGAGCTGTTTTTT.

This chain connects TRBV19 to TRBJ1-1; no firm D call. Germline V CDR1 and CDR2: LNHDA, SQIVND (reference sequence). V lost 7 bases to trimming and J lost 1 base, with 10 bases between them. The CDR3 totals 13 residues. CDR3: CASNLQPNTEAFF. CDR3 nucleotide sequence: TGTGCCAGTAATCTACAGCCGAACACTGAAGCTTTCTTT.

The chain is built from TRBV12-3 or TRBV12-4 and TRBJ1-2; the match to TRBD1 covers 9 bases. This CDR3 has 11 amino acids. J gave up 6 bases and V 10 bases, and 3 bases lay outside the gene matches. The DNA of the CDR3 is TGTGCCACCACAGGGGGCGATGGCTACACCTTC. Translation gives CATTGGDGYTF.

This clone was seen just once. The chain recombines TRBV11-2 with TRBJ2-7; TRBD1 aligns across 8 bases. CDR1 is SGHAT and CDR2 is FQNNGV in the germline V gene. The J segment lost 5 bases and the V segment lost 1 base, leaving 4 bases of the junction unmatched. The CDR3 has 14 residues. As DNA, the CDR3 is TGTGCCAGCAGCTTAGTTACGGGACAGGACGAGCAGTACTTC. Its protein product is CASSLVTGQDEQYF.

The gene calls are TRBV27 and TRBJ2-4, with a possible D match to TRBD2 (5 bases). The CDR3 is made up of 14 amino acids. V gave up 7 bases and J gave up 7 bases, with 17 bases separating them. Germline CDR1 and CDR2: MNHEY and SMNVEV (reference sequence). The CDR3, as DNA: TGTGCCAGCACAGCGGACCTAGCTAGGAACATTCAGTACTTC. It translates to CASTADLARNIQYF.

With regard to this clone: An end of the junction differs from the germline gene, which may be a read error. The genes are TRBV10-3 and TRBJ2-7; D gene unclear. Per germline, CDR1 ENHRY and CDR2 SYGVKD. The CDR3 is made up of 12 amino acids. The CDR3 DNA reads as TGTGCCATCGGTGAGGTCACCTACGAGCAGTACTTC. Its protein is CAIGEVTYEQYF.

The chain uses TRBV7-2 and TRBJ2-3; D ambiguous. Germline V CDR1 and CDR2: SGHTA, FQGNSA. This CDR3 is 15 amino acids long. V was pared by 5 bases and J by 5 bases, with 17 bases between. This CDR3 is CASSPTRYGGDTQYF. CDR3 DNA: TGTGCCAGCAGCCCTACCCGCTATGGTGGAGATACGCAGTATTTT.

This clone was counted only a few times. The CDR3 DNA sequence: TGCGCCAGCACAGGGACAGGGTCTTTCGAGACCCAGTACTTC. The encoded protein is CASTGTGSFETQYF. V gene TRBV5-1 combines with J gene TRBJ2-5; TRBD1 agrees at 9 bases. CDR3 size: 14 residues. From germline, CDR1 is SGHRS and CDR2 YFSETQ. The trim removed 6 bases at V and 5 bases at J, leaving 8 bases unmatched.

This clone was seen a few times. The V and J genes are TRBV19 and TRBJ1-2, with 8 bases that match TRBD1. Germline CDR1 reads LNHDA; CDR2 reads SQIVND (reference sequence). CDR3 length: 13 amino acids. J was trimmed by 9 bases and V by 4 bases; bases with no gene match: 7. CDR3 in amino acids: CASSTTGTGSYTF. The CDR3 nucleotides are TGTGCCAGTAGTACCACTGGGACAGGTAGCTACACCTTC.

The chain carries TRBV5-6 and TRBJ2-7; a possible D gene is TRBD1 (9 bases). Trimming stripped 2 bases from V and 7 bases from J, with 13 bases between. CDR1 and CDR2 from the germline V gene are SGHDT and YYEEEE. The CDR3 extends over 13 amino acids. The DNA for the CDR3 is TGTGCCAGCAGCTTTAGCGGGACAGGGGAGCAGTACTTC. Its protein product is CASSFSGTGEQYF. Full variable domain (rest looked up from reference TRBV5-6 and TRBJ2-7): DAGVTQSPTHLIKTRGQQVTLRCSPKSGHDTVSWYQQALGQGPQFIFQYYEEEERQRGNFPDRFSGHQFPNYSSELNVNALLLGDSALYLCASSFSGTGEQYFGPGTRLTVT.

This chain uses TRBV28 with TRBJ2-5; 9 bases line up with TRBD2. J was trimmed by 1 base and V by 2 bases; bases with no gene match: 5. Germline CDR1 reads MDHEN; CDR2 reads SYDVKM. The CDR3 consists of 16 residues. CDR3 protein: CASSLASSGAQETQYF. The CDR3 DNA reads as TGTGCCAGCAGTTTAGCGTCTAGCGGGGCCCAAGAGACCCAGTACTTC.

The chain links TRBV12-3 or TRBV12-4 to TRBJ1-1; D uncertain. V was pared by 6 bases and J by 0 bases, with 8 bases between. CDR3 length: 13 amino acids. The CDR3 nucleotides read TGTGCCAGCAGGGCCTCGTTGAACACTGAAGCTTTCTTT. It specifies CASRASLNTEAFF.

CDR3 nucleotides: TGTGCCAGCAGGAGTGGTCCCCGTCGGGACGAGCAGTACTTC. As protein: CASRSGPRRDEQYF. The chain couples TRBV6-5 to TRBJ2-7, with no clear D. V was shortened by 6 bases and J by 5 bases, with 17 bases between the two germline ends. The CDR3 covers 14 residues. Germline loops: CDR1 MNHEY, CDR2 SVGAGI.

V and J are TRBV28 and TRBJ1-6; D is uncertain. V was shortened by 3 bases and J by 6 bases, with 9 bases between the two germline ends. Germline CDR1 is MDHEN and CDR2 is SYDVKM. The CDR3 runs 14 residues. The CDR3 is CASSFRGINSPLHF. CDR3 nucleotides: TGTGCCAGCAGTTTCCGGGGAATTAATTCACCCCTCCACTTT.

This chain links TRBV24-1 with TRBJ1-2; 7 bases line up with TRBD1. V lost 8 bases and J lost 5; bases outside the gene matches: 19. Per germline, CDR1 KGHDR and CDR2 SFDVKD. The CDR3 has 17 residues. The CDR3 bases are TGTGCCACCAATACCGGGAAAGGGGGCCATCGGAAATATGGCTACACCTTC. Its translation: CATNTGKGGHRKYGYTF.

V is TRBV30 and J is TRBJ2-1; 16 bases map to TRBD2. Trimming at V came to 2 bases and at J to 9 bases, leaving 7 bases not matched to a gene. Looked up from germline, CDR1 is GTSNPN and CDR2 is SVGIG (reference sequence). The CDR3 consists of 16 residues. The CDR3 here is CAWSQGTSGGVSEQFF. CDR3 sequence (DNA): TGTGCCTGGAGTCAAGGGACTAGCGGGGGGGTGAGTGAGCAGTTCTTC.

This rearrangement joins TRBV5-6 to TRBJ1-2, with unresolved D. Trimming cost V 4 bases and J 4 bases, with 20 bases left between them. The CDR3 contains 16 residues. In germline, CDR1 is SGHDT, CDR2 YYEEEE. The CDR3 loop reads CASSPKGPAGGYGYTF. The DNA of the CDR3 is TGTGCCAGCAGCCCCAAAGGCCCCGCCGGAGGCTATGGCTACACCTTC.

The table lists this clone with a few counts. The chain is built from TRBV4-3 and TRBJ2-3, with 9 bases aligning to TRBD2. Germline trimming cut 0 bases from V and 0 bases from J; bases unmatched to any gene: 7. This CDR3 is built from 18 residues. The germline gives CDR1 LGHNA, CDR2 YSLEER. The CDR3 here is CASSQEAGTSLSTDTQYF. CDR3 bases: TGCGCCAGCAGCCAAGAAGCCGGGACTAGCCTGAGCACAGATACGCAGTATTTT.

This chain connects TRBV19 to TRBJ1-4; possible D gene TRBD1, 5 bases. Trimming took 5 bases from V and 0 from J, leaving 7 bases between them. Germline V gives CDR1 LNHDA, CDR2 SQIVND (reference sequence). This CDR3 region has 14 residues. The CDR3 loop reads CASSQGSTNEKLFF. The CDR3 DNA reads as TGTGCCAGTAGTCAGGGCTCAACTAATGAAAAACTGTTTTTT.

This sequence joins TRBV28 and TRBJ1-5; TRBD1 matches at 11 bases. The CDR3 spans 14 residues. The trim removed 5 bases at V and 5 bases at J, leaving 2 bases unmatched. The germline V gene encodes CDR1 MDHEN and CDR2 SYDVKM. The CDR3: CASSRDRGYQPQHF. The CDR3, as DNA: TGTGCCAGCAGTCGGGACAGGGGGTATCAGCCCCAGCATTTT.

This clone was observed a few times. This CDR3 is also generated by other DNA sequences in the sample. The rearrangement links TRBV6-5 to TRBJ2-7; 8 positions match TRBD1. This CDR3 comprises 14 residues. The trim removed 5 bases at V and 0 bases at J, leaving 3 bases unmatched. The germline gives CDR1 MNHEY, CDR2 SVGAGI. Here the CDR3 reads CASSRTGISYEQYF. The CDR3 nucleotides are TGTGCCAGCAGTAGGACAGGGATCTCCTACGAGCAGTACTTC.

This chain uses TRBV27 with TRBJ1-4, with D tentatively TRBD1 (6 bases). With 6 bases removed from V and 5 bases from J, the gap between germline ends came to 16 bases. The CDR3 has 15 amino acids. Germline CDR1 reads MNHEY; CDR2 reads SMNVEV (reference sequence). The CDR3 DNA follows: TGTGCCAGCAGCCCCCAGACAGGCAGGAATGAAAAACTGTTTTTT. As protein: CASSPQTGRNEKLFF. Filled out from reference TRBV27 and TRBJ1-4, the complete variable domain reads EAQVTQNPRYLITVTGKKLTVTCSQNMNHEYMSWYRQDPGLGLRQIYYSMNVEVTDKGDVPEGYKVSRKEKRNFPLILESPSPNQTSLYFCASSPQTGRNEKLFFGSGTQLSVL.

This clone was picked up a small number of times. CDR3: CASSSSGGNSPLHF. The CDR3 DNA reads as TGCGCCAGCAGCAGCTCGGGCGGGAATTCACCCCTCCACTTT. V gene TRBV4-1 combines with J gene TRBJ1-6; D uncertain. The V end lost 5 bases, the J end lost 7 bases, and 12 bases lay between the germline ends. CDR1 is MGHRA, CDR2 YSYEKL, per germline. The CDR3 has 14 amino acids.

The rearrangement links TRBV19 to TRBJ2-2; 11 bases match TRBD2. Germline V gives CDR1 LNHDA, CDR2 SQIVND (reference sequence). CDR3 length: 15 amino acids. Trimming at V came to 6 bases and at J to 5 bases, leaving 5 bases not matched to a gene. The CDR3 DNA sequence: TGTGCCAGTAGGAAGACTAGCGGGACAACCGGGGAGCTGTTTTTT. Translated, it gives CASRKTSGTTGELFF.

This chain uses TRBV2 with TRBJ2-2; weak D call: TRBD1 (5 bases). Germline loops: CDR1 SNHLY, CDR2 FYNNEI. The CDR3 runs 15 residues. Deletions cut 4 bases from V and 2 bases from J, with 11 bases between. CDR3: CASSVGRINTGELFF. CDR3 nucleotide sequence: TGTGCCAGCAGTGTGGGGCGGATAAACACCGGGGAGCTGTTTTTT.

This clone occurred a few times. The gene calls are TRBV30 and TRBJ1-3; D is perhaps TRBD1 (5 bases). This CDR3 region has 15 residues. V lost 0 bases to trimming and J lost 3 bases, with 12 bases between them. CDR1 is GTSNPN, CDR2 SVGIG, per germline (reference sequence). CDR3 DNA sequence: TGTGCCTGGAGTGTAGTCGGGACTATTGGAAACACCATATATTTT. This gives the protein CAWSVVGTIGNTIYF.

The chain joins TRBV19 to TRBJ1-5; D might be TRBD1 (5 bases). This CDR3 region has 15 residues. V lost 3 bases and J 7 bases, leaving 16 bases between the germline ends. From germline, CDR1 is LNHDA and CDR2 SQIVND (reference sequence). DNA for the CDR3: TGTGCCAGTAGTATTACGGAGGGGATGGGCCAGCCCCAGCATTTT. Translation: CASSITEGMGQPQHF.

This clone was counted a single time. This chain joins TRBV28 and TRBJ2-7; 8 bases match TRBD1. CDR3 length equals 13 residues. V dropped 7 bases and J dropped 3; count of bases not matched to a gene: 5. CDR1 and CDR2 (germline): MDHEN, SYDVKM. In nucleotides, the CDR3 is TGTGCCAGCAATAAGGACAGGGTCTACGAGCAGTACTTC. Translation gives CASNKDRVYEQYF.